This T cell receptor (beta chain) was obtained from a study of blood T cell repertoires in COVID-19. Study-wide background: Acute and convalescent COVID-19 specimens originated in the United States, Italy and Spain. Sample material is recorded as cDNA or gDNA derived from T cells, B-cell-depleted T cells, or PBMCs.

The CDR3 covers 17 residues. The V gene's germline CDR1 is SGHVS and CDR2 FQNEAQ. V dropped 5 bases and J dropped 4; count of bases not matched to a gene: 12. Authors' analysis steps: Estimation of nucleated cell counts relied on the amplification of reference gene primers. Data came from immunoSEQ multiplex PCR; TCRdb stores just in-frame clones and leaves some out. V and J calls and clone size are copied from that table; D and trimming were computed from the DNA. The sample lists fewer than 300,000 clones, approximately 86% occurring once. The receptor was isolated from a woman under 30 with acute or convalescent COVID-19. The sample was peripheral blood. The chain combines TRBV7-8 with TRBJ2-2, with TRBD2 identical over 8 bases. CDR3 in amino acids: CASSPLVAGGSTGELFF. CDR3 coding DNA: TGTGCCAGCAGCCCCTTGGTTGCGGGAGGAAGCACCGGGGAGCTGTTTTTT.